This TCR beta chain was observed in a study of cytomegalovirus exposure and HLA in healthy donors. Regarding the study as a whole: Researchers counted approximately 160 TCR beta chains as cytomegalovirus-associated.

As for this clone: Its antigen is not known.

Germline V gene data show CDR1 as PRHDT and CDR2 as FYEKMQ (reference sequence). The CDR3 extends over 16 amino acids. V was clipped by 6 bases and J by 4 bases; unmatched bases: 10. Assay used: immunoSEQ multiplex PCR; TCRdb lists only in-frame clones, some missing. The repertoire consists of fewer than 80,000 clones, with nearly 96% occurring once and the leading ten covering more than 4%. This sequence joins TRBV13 and TRBJ2-7; 12 bases fit TRBD2. This clonotype was sampled from a woman younger than 30 in good health and CMV-seropositive. The sample taken for sequencing was PBMCs. CDR3 nucleotides: TGTGCCAGCAGTAATCTAGCGGGAGGGCAGACTTACGAGCAGTACTTC. It encodes CASSNLAGGQTYEQYF.